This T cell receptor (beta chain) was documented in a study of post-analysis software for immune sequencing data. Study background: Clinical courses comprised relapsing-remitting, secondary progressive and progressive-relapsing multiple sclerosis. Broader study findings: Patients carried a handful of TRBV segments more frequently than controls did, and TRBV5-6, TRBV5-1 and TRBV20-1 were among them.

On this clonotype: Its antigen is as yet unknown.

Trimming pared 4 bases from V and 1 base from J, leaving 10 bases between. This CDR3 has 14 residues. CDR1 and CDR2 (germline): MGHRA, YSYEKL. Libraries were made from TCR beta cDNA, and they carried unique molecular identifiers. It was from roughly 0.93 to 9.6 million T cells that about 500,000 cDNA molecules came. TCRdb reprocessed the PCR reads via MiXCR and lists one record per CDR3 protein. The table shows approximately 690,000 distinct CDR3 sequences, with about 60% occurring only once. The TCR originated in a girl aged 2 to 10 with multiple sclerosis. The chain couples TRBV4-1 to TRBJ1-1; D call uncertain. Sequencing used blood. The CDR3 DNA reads TGCGCCAGCAGCCCACACACAGCGAACACTGAAGCTTTCTTT. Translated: CASSPHTANTEAFF.